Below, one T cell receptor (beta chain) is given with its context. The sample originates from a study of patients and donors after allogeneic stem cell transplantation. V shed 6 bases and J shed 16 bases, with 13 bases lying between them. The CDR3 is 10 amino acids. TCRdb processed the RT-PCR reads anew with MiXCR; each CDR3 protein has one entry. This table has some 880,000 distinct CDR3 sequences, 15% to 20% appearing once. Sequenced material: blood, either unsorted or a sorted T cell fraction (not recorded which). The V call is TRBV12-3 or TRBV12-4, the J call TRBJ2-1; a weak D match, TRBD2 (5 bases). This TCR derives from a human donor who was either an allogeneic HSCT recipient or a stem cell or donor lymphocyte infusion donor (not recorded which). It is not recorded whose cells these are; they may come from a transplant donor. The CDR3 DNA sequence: TGTGCCAGCAGCCACGGACGGACTTTCTTC. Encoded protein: CASSHGRTFF.